Listed below are T cell receptor beta chains from one sample, sequenced in a study of blood T cell repertoires in COVID-19. Method: immunoSEQ multiplex PCR; TCRdb's copy keeps in-frame clones and lacks some. Here the sample spans about 170,000 clones, more than 85% being singletons. Sequenced material: peripheral blood. The receptors originated from a man in his 60s with COVID-19, enrolled during active disease. Each CDR3 is given with its conserved first and last residue. D genes are given only for firm matches. Clone size appears in some rows only: once, few, many, or a class for an expanded clone.

NA	TRBV2	NA	TRBJ1-6	TGTGCCAGCAGAACCCACAGGCCTAATTCACCCCTCCACTTT	CASRTHRPNSPLHF
NA	TRBV6-6	NA	TRBJ1-4	TGTGCCAGCAGTTACTCGGGCAGGGGCAATGAAAAACTGTTTTTT	CASSYSGRGNEKLFF
NA	TRBV28	NA	TRBJ2-7	TGTGCCAGCAGTTCCTCTGACAAGACGTTGGACGAGCAGTACTTC	CASSSSDKTLDEQYF
NA	TRBV11-1	TRBD2	TRBJ2-2	TGTGCCAGCAGCTTAGCGGGCGGGGGGCGATTAACCGGGGAGCTGTTTTTT	CASSLAGGGRLTGELFF
NA	TRBV27	TRBD1	TRBJ2-7	TGTGCCAGCAGTCTCCAGGGACAGGGGTCAACCTACGAGCAGTACTTC	CASSLQGQGSTYEQYF
NA	TRBV5-6	NA	TRBJ1-3	TGTGCCAGCAGCTTGAGGGGTTTGGACACCATATATTTT	CASSLRGLDTIYF
NA	TRBV29-1	TRBD2	TRBJ2-2	TGCAGCGGGCGGGAGGGTGGCACCGGGGAGCTGTTTTTT	CSGREGGTGELFF
NA	TRBV19	TRBD1	TRBJ2-2	TGTGCCACCTCCCGGGACAGATACACCGGGGAGCTGTTTTTT	CATSRDRYTGELFF
NA	TRBV7-2	NA	TRBJ2-3	TGTGCCAGCACCTCAGGACTCGGCGGAGGCACAGATACGCAGTATTTT	CASTSGLGGGTDTQYF
NA	TRBV18	TRBD1	TRBJ1-5	TGTGCCAGCTCACCACCGACAGGGGGTGGCAATCAGCCCCAGCATTTT	CASSPPTGGGNQPQHF
NA	TRBV12-3/TRBV12-4	NA	TRBJ1-2	TGTGCCAGCAGTTTCTCAGGGAAAGAGGGCTACACCTTC	CASSFSGKEGYTF
few	TRBV7-9	TRBD1	TRBJ1-1	TGTGCCAGCAGGGGAGGACAGGGGGCTGGTGCGACTGAAGCTTTCTTT	CASRGGQGAGATEAFF
NA	TRBV2	NA	TRBJ1-6	TGTGCCAGCAGTGTTTCTGAGGGTTCACCCCTCCACTTT	CASSVSEGSPLHF
once	TRBV19	TRBD1	TRBJ2-2	TGTGCCAGTAGTATACTACAGGGGAGCACCGGGGAGCTGTTTTTT	CASSILQGSTGELFF
NA	TRBV7-2	NA	TRBJ2-7	TGTGCCAGCAGCTTACATTCTGAATCGGGGAGAGCCTACGAGCAGTACTTC	CASSLHSESGRAYEQYF
NA	TRBV10-3	NA	TRBJ1-6	TGTGCCAGTGGCCAGGTCGATAATTCACCCCTCCACTTT	CASGQVDNSPLHF
NA	TRBV28	NA	TRBJ1-1	TGTGCCAGCCAGACAGGAACCCTGAACACTGAAGCTTTCTTT	CASQTGTLNTEAFF
NA	TRBV7-3	NA	TRBJ2-3	TGTGCCAGCAGCCTTCTCGAGGGCCGTACAGATACGCAGTATTTT	CASSLLEGRTDTQYF
NA	TRBV19	TRBD1	TRBJ1-1	TGTGCCAGTAGTGCGGGACAGCCGCTCACTGAAGCTTTCTTT	CASSAGQPLTEAFF
NA	TRBV15	NA	TRBJ1-5	TGTGCCACCAGCAGAGAGGGGGCTCAAAATCAGCCCCAGCATTTT	CATSREGAQNQPQHF
NA	TRBV9	NA	TRBJ2-2	TGTGCCAGCAGCGTAGGGGCAAACACCGGGGAGCTGTTTTTT	CASSVGANTGELFF
NA	TRBV9	NA	TRBJ2-7	TGTGCCAGAAAACAGGGCCGCGAGCAGTACTTC	CARKQGREQYF
NA	TRBV6-1	TRBD1	TRBJ1-1	TGTGCCAGCAGTGAAGCGCCCCTGGACAGGGAAGCTTTCTTT	CASSEAPLDREAFF
few	TRBV30	TRBD1	TRBJ1-1	TGTGCCTGGAGTCGTGTGGGACAGGGTCCCCCTGAAGCTTTCTTT	CAWSRVGQGPPEAFF
NA	TRBV5-8	NA	TRBJ1-5	TGTGCCAGCAGCTTGGCCAAGGGGCTGCACAATCAGCCCCAGCATTTT	CASSLAKGLHNQPQHF
once	TRBV6-5	TRBD2	TRBJ2-7	TGTGCCAGCAGACCCAGGACTAGCGGGAGAATCGGGCAGTACTTC	CASRPRTSGRIGQYF
NA	TRBV15	TRBD1	TRBJ1-5	TGTGCCACCAGCAGAGGACAGGGACGGATCAATCAGCCCCAGCATTTT	CATSRGQGRINQPQHF
NA	TRBV7-2	NA	TRBJ2-5	TGTGCCAGCAGCTTAGGGCCGGGAGTAGAAGAGACCCAGTACTTC	CASSLGPGVEETQYF
NA	TRBV9	TRBD1	TRBJ1-1	TGTGCCAGCAGCGCGGGACAGGGAAGCACTGAAGCTTTCTTT	CASSAGQGSTEAFF
NA	TRBV4-3	NA	TRBJ1-4	TGCGCCAGCAGCCAAGATTTGGGCAGGGAAAGGCTGAGTGAAAAACTGTTTTTT	CASSQDLGRERLSEKLFF
once	TRBV7-9	NA	TRBJ1-1	TGTGCCAGCAGCCTACTCGGGAGTTTTGAAGCTTTCTTT	CASSLLGSFEAFF
NA	TRBV19	TRBD2	TRBJ2-1	TGTGCCAGTAGCTTTTCCGGGACTAGCGGGGGATACAATGAGCAGTTCTTC	CASSFSGTSGGYNEQFF
NA	TRBV5-8	NA	TRBJ2-1	TGTGCCAGCAAGGGGCGGTGGAGCTCCTACAATGAGCAGTTCTTC	CASKGRWSSYNEQFF
NA	TRBV16	NA	TRBJ1-5	TGTGCCAGCAGCCAATCTTGGGGGGGTCAGCCCCAGCATTTT	CASSQSWGGQPQHF
NA	TRBV6-5	TRBD1	TRBJ2-7	TGTGCCAGCAACCGGGACAGGGTAGAGTCCTACGAGCAGTACTTC	CASNRDRVESYEQYF